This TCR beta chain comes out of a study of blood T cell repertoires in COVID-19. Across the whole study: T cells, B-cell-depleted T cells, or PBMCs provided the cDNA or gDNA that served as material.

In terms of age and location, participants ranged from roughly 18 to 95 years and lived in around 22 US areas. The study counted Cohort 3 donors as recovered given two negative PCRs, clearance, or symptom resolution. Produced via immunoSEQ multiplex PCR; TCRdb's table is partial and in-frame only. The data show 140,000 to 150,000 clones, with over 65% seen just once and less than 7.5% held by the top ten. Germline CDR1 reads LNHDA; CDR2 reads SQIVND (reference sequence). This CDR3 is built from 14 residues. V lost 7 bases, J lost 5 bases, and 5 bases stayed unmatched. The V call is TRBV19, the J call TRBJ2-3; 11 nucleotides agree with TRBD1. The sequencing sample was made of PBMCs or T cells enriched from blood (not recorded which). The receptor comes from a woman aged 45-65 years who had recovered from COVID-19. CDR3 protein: CASTGQGAGDTQYF. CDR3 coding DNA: TGTGCCAGTACCGGACAGGGGGCGGGAGATACGCAGTATTTT.